The table lists the clone carrying this T cell receptor (beta chain) with a few counts. TRB rearrangements spanning V, D and J were amplified using mixed TRB-A/B primers. Each CDR3 protein is one row after TCRdb ran MiXCR on the multiplex PCR reads. The sample has about 4,100 distinct CDR3 sequences; about 25% are singletons. The template was genomic DNA from peripheral blood, not RNA. Per the germline V gene, CDR1 is DFQATT and CDR2 is SNEGSKA (reference sequence). The CDR3 loop spans 14 amino acids. V trimming: 5 bases; J trimming: 5 bases; junction bases outside the gene matches: 8. The data were obtained in a study of T cell repertoires in aging, cancer and after chemotherapy. Overall study: Patients with glioblastoma brain tumors were sampled before and after temozolomide-based therapy.

Input material: blood. This chain links TRBV20-1 with TRBJ2-5, with 10 bases that match TRBD2. The receptor's source is a human donor with a solid tumor. The CDR3 loop is CSAPLAGEDETQYF. CDR3 sequence (DNA): TGCAGTGCTCCTCTAGCGGGAGAGGACGAGACCCAGTACTTC.